Each of the 31 T cell receptor beta chains below was sequenced from the same sample in a study of cytomegalovirus exposure and HLA in healthy donors. This PCR relied on a set of 60 Vbeta primers and 13 Jbeta primers. Sequencing used immunoSEQ multiplex PCR; TCRdb keeps in-frame clones, though not all of them. Counted here are more than 250,000 clones, around nine tenths occurring once; the ten biggest clones make up about 2%. The sample was PBMCs. These receptors came from a woman aged 18 to 35 in good health and CMV-seronegative.

This clone was picked up one time. The rearrangement joins TRBV7-8 to TRBJ2-1, with TRBD2 matching over 12 bases. Unmatched junction bases numbered 7, after V lost 3 bases and J lost 7 bases. The CDR3 sequence is 16 residues long. Germline V gives CDR1 SGHVS, CDR2 FQNEAQ. CDR3 coding DNA: TGTGCCAGCAGCTTTGTTCGACTAGCGGGGGAAAATGAGCAGTTCTTC. Encoded protein: CASSFVRLAGENEQFF. Using reference TRBV7-8 and TRBJ2-1 for the parts outside the CDR3, the full variable domain is GAGVSQSPRYKVAKRGQDVALRCDPISGHVSLFWYQQALGQGPEFLTYFQNEAQLDKSGLPSDRFFAERPEGSVSTLKIQRTQQEDSAVYLCASSFVRLAGENEQFFGPGTRLTVL.

This chain connects TRBV19 to TRBJ2-4; TRBD1 matches 7 bases. J was trimmed by 6 bases and V by 4 bases; bases with no gene match: 3. The germline V gene has CDR1 LNHDA and CDR2 SQIVND (reference sequence). The CDR3 has 13 amino acids. The CDR3 region has the DNA TGTGCCAGTAGTACAGGGGGAAGAAACATTCAGTACTTC. It yields the protein CASSTGGRNIQYF.

The rearrangement uses TRBV9 and TRBJ1-1; 7 nucleotides align to TRBD1. Germline assignment: CDR1 SGDLS and CDR2 YYNGEE. The CDR3 totals 13 residues. V was pared by 1 base and J by 4 bases, with 1 base of the junction left unmatched. CDR3 nucleotide sequence: TGTGCCAGCAGCGTATCAGGGGGCACTGAAGCTTTCTTT. It translates to CASSVSGGTEAFF.

The J gene is TRBJ2-7, the V gene TRBV14, with D uncertain. The CDR3 runs to 12 residues. The germline V gene has CDR1 SGHDN and CDR2 FVKESK. V lost 0 bases to trimming and J lost 7 bases, with 7 bases between them. The CDR3 here is CASSQDSREQYF. The CDR3 coding sequence is TGTGCCAGCAGCCAAGATTCGAGAGAGCAGTACTTC.

V usage is TRBV5-4 and J usage is TRBJ1-6; 7 nucleotides line up with TRBD1. CDR1 SGHNT and CDR2 YYREEE come from the germline V gene (reference sequence). V trimming: 0 bases; J trimming: 9 bases; junction bases outside the gene matches: 6. The CDR3 extends over 15 amino acids. CDR3 residues: CASSLGQGEISPLHF. DNA of the CDR3: TGTGCCAGCAGCTTGGGGCAGGGGGAGATTTCACCCCTCCACTTT. Variable domain in full (rest from reference TRBV5-4 and TRBJ1-6): ETGVTQSPTHLIKTRGQQVTLRCSSQSGHNTVSWYQQALGQGPQFIFQYYREEENGRGNFPPRFSGLQFPNYSSELNVNALELDDSALYLCASSLGQGEISPLHFGNGTRLTVT.

This chain joins TRBV11-1 and TRBJ1-2; 8 bases are a match to TRBD1. V shed 3 bases, J shed 3 bases, and the junction held 6 bases outside the gene matches. CDR3 length: 15 amino acids. Germline-derived CDR1 and CDR2 are SGHAT and FQDESV (reference sequence). CDR3: CASSLWQGADYGYTF. CDR3 in DNA: TGTGCCAGCAGCTTGTGGCAGGGGGCTGACTATGGCTACACCTTC.

The V call is TRBV2, the J call TRBJ1-5; the D is unclear. The ends were cut back, 10 bases at V and 0 bases at J, with 10 bases in the middle. The CDR3 sequence is 13 residues long. Germline V gene lookup returns CDR1 SNHLY and CDR2 FYNNEI. CDR3 bases: TGTGCCACCAGGTCCTTTAGCAATCAGCCCCAGCATTTT. Residues: CATRSFSNQPQHF.

V usage is TRBV18 and J usage is TRBJ1-5; D uncertain. The CDR3 is 16 amino acids. Trimming left V 3 bases short and J 1 base short, with 13 bases between. Germline V lookup: CDR1 KGHSH, CDR2 LQKENI. The CDR3 coding sequence is TGTGCCAGCTCACCGAGGCGCCCGGAGAGCAATCAGCCCCAGCATTTT. Residues: CASSPRRPESNQPQHF. Filled out from reference TRBV18 and TRBJ1-5, the complete variable domain reads NAGVMQNPRHLVRRRGQEARLRCSPMKGHSHVYWYRQLPEEGLKFMVYLQKENIIDESGMPKERFSAEFPKEGPSILRIQQVVRGDSAAYFCASSPRRPESNQPQHFGDGTRLSIL.

The CDR3 nucleotides are TGTGCCAGCAGCTTGTTGCCGGGGGGTGAGCAGTTCTTC. Its translation: CASSLLPGGEQFF. V usage is TRBV5-8 and J usage is TRBJ2-1; 7 nucleotides agree with TRBD2. Per germline, CDR1 SGHTS and CDR2 YDEGEE. This CDR3 has 13 amino acids. V was pared by 1 base and J by 9 bases, with 4 bases of the junction left unmatched.

This chain uses TRBV11-2 with TRBJ2-1, with 8 bases fitting TRBD2. The CDR3 is 18 residues long. Germline assignment: CDR1 SGHAT and CDR2 FQNNGV. Germline trimming cut 5 bases from V and 7 bases from J; bases unmatched to any gene: 19. DNA for the CDR3: TGTGCCAGCAGCCCCACCGGCGGGGGGCCGGGGGGAATAAATGAGCAGTTCTTC. This codes for CASSPTGGGPGGINEQFF.

The rearrangement joins TRBV6-1 to TRBJ2-1; the match to TRBD2 covers 11 bases. This CDR3 has 14 residues. Per the germline V gene, CDR1 is MNHNS and CDR2 is SASEGT. The trim removed 10 bases at V and 5 bases at J, leaving 7 bases unmatched. The CDR3 reads CAILLAGANNEQFF. CDR3 in DNA: TGTGCCATCCTACTAGCGGGGGCAAACAATGAGCAGTTCTTC.

Here the CDR3 reads CASSYSKRNQPQHF. The CDR3 DNA reads TGTGCCAGCAGTTACTCGAAGCGAAATCAGCCCCAGCATTTT. This chain connects TRBV6-5 to TRBJ1-5; D is uncertain. The CDR3 spans 14 residues. V was trimmed by 0 bases and J by 4 bases, leaving 7 bases between them. Per germline, CDR1 MNHEY and CDR2 SVGAGI.

The chain employs TRBV11-2 and TRBJ1-5; 8 bases line up with TRBD1. CDR1 and CDR2 (germline): SGHAT, FQNNGV. The CDR3 runs to 16 residues. J lost 0 bases, V lost 5 bases, and 6 bases had no gene match. CDR3 nucleotides: TGTGCCAGCAGCACCGGGACAGGTCATAGCAATCAGCCCCAGCATTTT. This sequence encodes CASSTGTGHSNQPQHF.

The V call is TRBV6-1, the J call TRBJ1-6; possible D gene TRBD1, 6 bases. The CDR3 runs to 15 residues. V was cut by 6 bases and J by 14 bases, with 23 bases left in between. Germline lookup yields CDR1 MNHNS and CDR2 SASEGT. The CDR3: CASSRQVATLESLHF. As DNA, the CDR3 is TGTGCCAGCAGCAGACAGGTGGCCACCCTCGAATCCCTCCACTTT.

The gene calls are TRBV6-6 and TRBJ2-7; D is undetermined. Germline V gene sequence: CDR1 MNHNY, CDR2 SVGAGI (reference sequence). Trimming took off 7 bases at V and 4 bases at J, with 8 bases between the two ends. CDR3 length: 11 residues. This chain's CDR3 is CASTSLYEQYF. The CDR3 bases are TGTGCCAGCACCTCCCTATACGAGCAGTACTTC.

The rearrangement uses TRBV12-5 and TRBJ2-1, with D uncertain. Trimming removed 6 bases at V and 9 bases at J, with 3 bases between. CDR1 is LGHNT and CDR2 is FRNRAP in the germline V gene. This CDR3 spans 9 amino acids. The DNA for the CDR3 is TGTGCTAGTGGCCTTGAGCAGTTCTTC. Translation: CASGLEQFF.

This chain uses TRBV18 with TRBJ1-4; perhaps TRBD1 as D (6 bases). This CDR3 region has 14 residues. The V gene's germline CDR1 is KGHSH and CDR2 LQKENI. Trimming removed 3 bases from V and 3 bases from J, with 8 bases in between. CDR3 nucleotide sequence: TGTGCCAGCTCACCCGGGACATCTAATGAAAAACTGTTTTTT. Translation: CASSPGTSNEKLFF. Combining the CDR3 with reference TRBV18 and TRBJ1-4 gives the whole variable domain NAGVMQNPRHLVRRRGQEARLRCSPMKGHSHVYWYRQLPEEGLKFMVYLQKENIIDESGMPKERFSAEFPKEGPSILRIQQVVRGDSAAYFCASSPGTSNEKLFFGSGTQLSVL.

This clone showed up just a few times. The chain has TRBV6-4 and TRBJ2-2; D is possibly TRBD1 (5 bases). The CDR3 spans 13 residues. Germline V lookup: CDR1 MRHNA, CDR2 SNTAGT. The germline V and J ends were trimmed by 3 bases and 3 bases, with 5 bases remaining between them. The CDR3 protein is CASSEGDTGELFF. CDR3 nucleotides: TGTGCCAGCAGTGAAGGGGACACCGGGGAGCTGTTTTTT.

The chain uses TRBV6-4 and TRBJ2-4; TRBD1 matches 10 bases. CDR1 is MRHNA, CDR2 SNTAGT, per germline. The CDR3 sequence is 18 residues long. V shed 3 bases, J shed 0 bases, and the junction held 8 bases outside the gene matches. CDR3 in DNA: TGTGCCAGCAGTGATCGACAGGGGGCAACTATAGCCAAAAACATTCAGTACTTC. Its translation: CASSDRQGATIAKNIQYF.

Details on this clone: At one end, the junction sequence differs from germline, possibly due to a read error. This chain connects TRBV30 to TRBJ2-7; TRBD2 is a possible D gene (5 bases). This CDR3 is built from 13 residues. Per the germline V gene, CDR1 is GTSNPN and CDR2 is SVGIG (reference sequence). CDR3 bases: TGTGCCTGGAGTGTAAACACGATAGATTCCCGGGGCTTC. Its translation: CAWSVNTIDSRGF.

The rearrangement joins TRBV6-5 to TRBJ2-1, with D perhaps TRBD2 (7 bases). The CDR3 has 16 residues. Germline loops: CDR1 MNHEY, CDR2 SVGAGI. Trimming stripped 0 bases from V and 5 bases from J, with 14 bases between. The CDR3 spells CASSYSIGGPDNEQFF. The CDR3 DNA is TGTGCCAGCAGTTACTCGATCGGGGGGCCGGACAATGAGCAGTTCTTC.

Here the CDR3 reads CASSQDSLNTEAFF. CDR3 in DNA: TGTGCCAGCAGCCAGGACAGTTTGAACACTGAAGCTTTCTTT. This chain joins TRBV7-9 and TRBJ1-1; D is possibly TRBD1 (6 bases). The CDR3 consists of 14 residues. From germline, CDR1 is SEHNR and CDR2 FQNEAQ (reference sequence). The V gene lost 5 bases and the J gene lost 0 bases, with 10 bases spanning the gap.

This clone was detected once. The rearrangement links TRBV23-1 to TRBJ2-5; 10 bases are a match to TRBD2. The DNA end favors TRBJ2-7, so the J call may be wrong. TRBV23-1 qualifies as an ORF whose function is uncertain. The CDR3 totals 14 residues. CDR3 sequence reads: CAAPSGGAPYEQYF. CDR3 DNA sequence: TGCGCCGCACCTAGCGGGGGTGCCCCCTACGAGCAGTACTTC.

This chain uses TRBV4-2 with TRBJ1-6; 8 nucleotides match TRBD1. The CDR3 extends over 18 amino acids. The germline V gene has CDR1 LGHNA and CDR2 YNFKEQ. With V trimmed by 4 bases and J by 0 bases, 8 bases remained unmatched. The chain's CDR3 is CASSLLDREVSYNSPLHF. The CDR3, as DNA: TGTGCCAGCAGCCTGTTGGACAGGGAAGTCTCCTATAATTCACCCCTCCACTTT.

The rearrangement joins TRBV6-6 to TRBJ1-4, with a tentative D call TRBD1 (5 bases). In germline, CDR1 is MNHNY, CDR2 SVGAGI (reference sequence). This CDR3 has 14 residues. Trimming stripped 5 bases from V and 3 bases from J, with 10 bases between. The CDR3 DNA follows: TGTGCCAGCAGTCCAACAGGTGCTAATGAAAAACTGTTTTTT. Translation: CASSPTGANEKLFF.

The chain joins TRBV6-5 to TRBJ2-3; a weak D match, TRBD1 (7 bases). V lost 2 bases and J 11 bases, leaving 23 bases between the germline ends. This CDR3 contains 16 residues. CDR1 and CDR2 from the germline V gene are MNHEY and SVGAGI. The chain's CDR3 is CASSYEGAQHWRGQYF. The CDR3, as DNA: TGTGCCAGCAGTTACGAGGGGGCGCAGCACTGGAGGGGGCAGTATTTT.

With regard to this clone: A junction boundary mismatches the germline segment, possibly from a read error. The chain links TRBV12-5 to TRBJ2-3; no reliable D call. Germline V CDR1 and CDR2: LGHNT, FRNRAP. The CDR3 covers 11 residues. The CDR3 region is CASGFYMGQLF. CDR3 nucleotides: TGTGCTAGTGGTTTCTATATGGGCCAGCTATTT. The variable domain in full, with the rest retrieved from reference TRBV12-5 and TRBJ2-3, is DARVTQTPRHKVTEMGQEVTMRCQPILGHNTVFWYRQTMMQGLELLAYFRNRAPLDDSGMPKDRFSAEMPDATLATLKIQPSEPRDSAVYFCASGFYMGQLFGPGTRLTVL.

The gene calls are TRBV9 and TRBJ2-1; TRBD2 matches at 8 bases. The length of the CDR3 is 16 residues. The V segment lost 2 bases and the J segment 9 bases; nucleotides outside the gene matches: 13. Germline V gene sequence: CDR1 SGDLS, CDR2 YYNGEE. CDR3: CASSVRAGGLLGEQFF. The CDR3 DNA sequence: TGTGCCAGCAGCGTCCGGGCGGGGGGACTACTGGGTGAGCAGTTCTTC.

This clone was picked up a small number of times. The J gene is TRBJ2-5, the V gene TRBV9; D not resolved. Germline loops: CDR1 SGDLS, CDR2 YYNGEE. The CDR3 totals 14 residues. Between the trimmed V and J ends, which lost 6 bases and 4 bases, there was a span of 16 bases. CDR3 nucleotide sequence: TGTGCCAGCAACTACAACGGCGGCGGAGAGACCCAGTACTTC. Its translation is CASNYNGGGETQYF.

The rearrangement uses TRBV2 and TRBJ2-2, with D possibly being TRBD1 (6 bases). V gave up 7 bases and J gave up 5 bases, with 14 bases separating them. The CDR3 has 14 amino acids. Germline assignment: CDR1 SNHLY and CDR2 FYNNEI. The CDR3 DNA follows: TGTGCCAGCAAGGGGACACCAGGGACCGGGGAGCTGTTTTTT. Translating it yields CASKGTPGTGELFF. The full variable domain, its missing parts supplied by reference TRBV2 and TRBJ2-2, is EPEVTQTPSHQVTQMGQEVILRCVPISNHLYFYWYRQILGQKVEFLVSFYNNEISEKSEIFDDQFSVERPDGSNFTLKIRSTKLEDSAMYFCASKGTPGTGELFFGEGSRLTVL.

CDR3 sequence reads: CASRPTGGSNYGYTF. The CDR3 DNA sequence: TGTGCCAGCAGGCCAACAGGGGGCTCTAACTATGGCTACACCTTC. The chain uses TRBV6-1 and TRBJ1-2, with 9 bases fitting TRBD1. Unmatched junction bases numbered 5, after V lost 6 bases and J lost 0 bases. CDR1 MNHNS and CDR2 SASEGT come from the germline V gene. The CDR3 runs to 15 residues.